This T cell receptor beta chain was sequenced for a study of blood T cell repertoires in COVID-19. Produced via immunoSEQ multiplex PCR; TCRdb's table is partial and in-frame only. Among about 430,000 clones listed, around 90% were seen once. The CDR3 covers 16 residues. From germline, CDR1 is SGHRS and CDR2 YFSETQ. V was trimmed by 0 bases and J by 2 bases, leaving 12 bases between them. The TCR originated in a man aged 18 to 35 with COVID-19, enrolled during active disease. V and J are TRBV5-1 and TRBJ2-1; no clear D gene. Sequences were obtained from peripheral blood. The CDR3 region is CASSLGAGTTYNEQFF. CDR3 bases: TGCGCCAGCAGCTTGGGGGCAGGAACGACCTACAATGAGCAGTTCTTC.